This T cell receptor (beta chain) was sequenced in a study of T cell changes during pregnancy in multiple sclerosis. Libraries were prepared by immunoSEQ multiplex PCR; TCRdb keeps only in-frame clonotypes and omits some of them. The sample has 30,000 to 45,000 clones, 80% to 90% seen once. Losses at the gene ends were 4 bases for V and 6 bases for J; bases not matched to a gene: 10. Looked up from germline, CDR1 is SGHNT and CDR2 is YENEEA. The CDR3 runs 16 residues. The TCR was taken from a female donor with multiple sclerosis, enrolled in a pregnancy study. The specimen comprised CD4+ T cells from peripheral blood mononuclear cells, sampled before pregnancy. The chain couples TRBV11-3 to TRBJ2-1, with TRBD2 identical over 9 bases. CDR3 amino acids: CASSWGVAGASNEQFF. The CDR3, as DNA: TGTGCCAGCAGCTGGGGGGTAGCGGGAGCTAGCAATGAGCAGTTCTTC. Looking up the rest from reference TRBV11-3 and TRBJ2-1 gives the full variable domain: EAGVVQSPRYKIIEKKQPVAFWCNPISGHNTLYWYLQNLGQGPELLIRYENEEAVDDSQLPKDRFSAERLKGVDSTLKIQPAELGDSAVYLCASSWGVAGASNEQFFGPGTRLTVL.